Listed here are 19 T cell receptor beta chains from one sample, sequenced in a study of CD8+ T cells in alopecia areata. RNA, once extracted, was reverse transcribed into cDNA for use as the sequencing template. The data were produced by immunoSEQ multiplex PCR, yet TCRdb's version contains in-frame clones alone and is incomplete. The table lists some 190,000 clones, around 49% of them singletons. Sample treatment: oral pan-JAK inhibitor, 5-10 mg twice daily. Sample: CD8+ T cells sorted from blood, taken around week 54, from a patient treated with tofacitinib. Receptors originate from a human donor with alopecia areata.

The chain is built from TRBV2 and TRBJ1-5; TRBD1 aligns across 7 bases. V gave up 6 bases and J gave up 2 bases; unmatched junction bases: 4. Germline V gene sequence: CDR1 SNHLY, CDR2 FYNNEI. The CDR3 is 14 amino acids. CDR3 nucleotides: TGTGCCAGCAGAGGAACAGGGGGCAATCAGCCCCAGCATTTT. It specifies CASRGTGGNQPQHF.

The CDR3 loop is CATTGGPNQPQHF. The CDR3 coding sequence is TGTGCCACTACAGGGGGCCCGAATCAGCCCCAGCATTTT. V and J are TRBV15 and TRBJ1-5; the match to TRBD1 covers 9 bases. Looked up from germline, CDR1 is LNHNV and CDR2 is YYDKDF (reference sequence). Germline trimming cut 9 bases from V and 4 bases from J; bases unmatched to any gene: 4. The CDR3 is 13 residues long. The full variable domain, rest sourced from reference TRBV15 and TRBJ1-5, is DAMVIQNPRYQVTQFGKPVTLSCSQTLNHNVMYWYQQKSSQAPKLLFHYYDKDFNNEADTPDNFQSRRPNTSFCFLDIRSPGLGDTAMYLCATTGGPNQPQHFGDGTRLSIL.

The genes are TRBV5-4 and TRBJ2-5; TRBD2 agrees at 7 bases. The CDR3 is 15 amino acids. The germline CDR1 and CDR2 sequences are SGHNT and YYREEE (reference sequence). V gave up 1 base and J gave up 2 bases; unmatched junction bases: 5. CDR3 residues: CASSLRWGGQETQYF. Here the CDR3 DNA reads TGTGCCAGCAGCTTGAGATGGGGAGGGCAAGAGACCCAGTACTTC.

The V gene is TRBV18, the J gene TRBJ2-1; maybe TRBD2 (6 bases). In germline, CDR1 is KGHSH, CDR2 LQKENI. V lost 5 bases and J 0 bases, leaving 17 bases between the germline ends. This CDR3 is 17 amino acids long. CDR3 DNA sequence: TGTGCCAGCTCATCATTACTAGCTAAGGACTCCTACAATGAGCAGTTCTTC. Protein product: CASSSLLAKDSYNEQFF.

A word on this clone: Its ends do not fully match the called genes, so a read error is possible. The chain joins TRBV13 to TRBJ2-7; D unclear. This CDR3 is 11 amino acids long. CDR1 and CDR2 from the germline V gene are PRHDT and FYEKMQ (reference sequence). This CDR3 reads CASSSSYEQCF. DNA for the CDR3: TGTGCCAGCAGCAGCTCCTACGAGCAGTGCTTC. Using reference TRBV13 and TRBJ2-7 for the parts outside the CDR3, the full variable domain is AAGVIQSPRHLIKEKRETATLKCYPIPRHDTVYWYQQGPGQDPQFLISFYEKMQSDKGSIPDRFSAQQFSDYHSELNMSSLELGDSALYFCASSSSYEQCFGPGTRLTVT.

The chain combines TRBV9 with TRBJ2-1; TRBD1 aligns across 7 bases. The V segment lost 0 bases and the J segment 12 bases; nucleotides outside the gene matches: 12. This CDR3 is 15 amino acids long. Germline V lookup: CDR1 SGDLS, CDR2 YYNGEE. This CDR3 is CASSVEGEGGRGQFF. The CDR3 DNA reads as TGTGCCAGCAGCGTAGAAGGTGAAGGGGGCCGGGGGCAGTTCTTC.

The rearrangement joins TRBV5-4 to TRBJ2-3, with 9 bases matching TRBD2. Trimming took 2 bases from V and 5 from J; bases not matched to a gene: 6. There are 15 residues in the CDR3. Germline CDR1 is SGHNT and CDR2 is YYREEE (reference sequence). In DNA form, the CDR3 reads TGTGCCAGCAGCTTTCGCGGGGGGGCGAAAGATACGCAGTATTTT. Residues: CASSFRGGAKDTQYF. The full variable domain, completed using reference TRBV5-4 and TRBJ2-3, is ETGVTQSPTHLIKTRGQQVTLRCSSQSGHNTVSWYQQALGQGPQFIFQYYREEENGRGNFPPRFSGLQFPNYSSELNVNALELDDSALYLCASSFRGGAKDTQYFGPGTRLTVL.

This rearrangement joins TRBV10-3 to TRBJ2-1; possibly TRBD1 or TRBD2 for D (5 bases each). The CDR3 has 12 amino acids. Germline-derived CDR1 and CDR2 are ENHRY and SYGVKD. V was cut by 10 bases and J by 5 bases, with 12 bases left in between. The CDR3 loop reads CANRGMDNEQFF. In DNA, the CDR3 is TGTGCCAATCGGGGCATGGACAATGAGCAGTTCTTC.

This chain joins TRBV5-6 and TRBJ1-1, with D maybe TRBD1 (5 bases). V lost 3 bases and J 11 bases, leaving 14 bases between the germline ends. Germline V gene sequence: CDR1 SGHDT, CDR2 YYEEEE. There are 12 residues in the CDR3. CDR3 bases: TGTGCCAGCAGCTCTTACAGGAAGGTGGCTTTCTTT. Its translation: CASSSYRKVAFF.

This clone was seen a few times. The chain links TRBV29-1 to TRBJ2-1, with unresolved D. The ends were cut back, 7 bases at V and 5 bases at J, with 12 bases in the middle. Germline CDR1 SQVTM, CDR2 ANQGSEA. The CDR3 length is 12 residues. This CDR3 is CSAVRANNEQFF. The CDR3 bases are TGCAGCGCCGTCCGGGCCAACAATGAGCAGTTCTTC.

This clone was seen just once. V is TRBV4-3 and J is TRBJ1-2; D perhaps matches TRBD1 (5 bases). This CDR3 spans 14 amino acids. Trimming removed 1 base at V and 3 bases at J, with 9 bases between. CDR1 and CDR2 (germline): LGHNA, YSLEER. The CDR3 sequence: CASSQGGRDYGYTF. The DNA for the CDR3 is TGCGCCAGCAGCCAAGGGGGCAGGGACTATGGCTACACCTTC.

The table lists this clone with a few counts. J is TRBJ2-1 and V is TRBV27; no definite D call. The V end lost 3 bases, the J end lost 10 bases, and 7 bases lay between the germline ends. Germline CDR1 reads MNHEY; CDR2 reads SMNVEV (reference sequence). The CDR3 extends over 11 amino acids. CDR3 region: CASSLTLEQFF. DNA of the CDR3: TGTGCCAGCAGTTTGACCCTGGAGCAGTTCTTC.

V usage is TRBV27 and J usage is TRBJ2-3, with D unclear. CDR3 length: 12 amino acids. In germline, CDR1 is MNHEY, CDR2 SMNVEV (reference sequence). The V gene lost 6 bases and the J gene lost 5 bases, with 9 bases spanning the gap. In DNA form, the CDR3 reads TGTGCCAGCAGGGCGAGGCTAGATACGCAGTATTTT. Translating it yields CASRARLDTQYF.

This clone showed up just a few times. The chain is built from TRBV6-1 and TRBJ2-2, with D hard to call. Deletions cut 3 bases from V and 7 bases from J, with 9 bases between. Looked up from germline, CDR1 is MNHNS and CDR2 is SASEGT. The CDR3 runs 13 residues. CDR3 nucleotides: TGTGCCAGCAGTGAGTTAGCTAGCGGGGAGCTGTTTTTT. It yields the protein CASSELASGELFF.

This clone showed up just a few times. The chain has TRBV10-3 and TRBJ2-1, with TRBD2 matching over 7 bases. The length of the CDR3 is 16 residues. V lost 0 bases, J lost 4 bases, and 6 bases stayed unmatched. CDR1 is ENHRY and CDR2 is SYGVKD in the germline V gene. The chain's CDR3 is CAISESSQGGYNEQFF. The CDR3 DNA follows: TGTGCCATCAGTGAGTCGAGCCAGGGAGGGTACAATGAGCAGTTCTTC.

The genes are TRBV30 and TRBJ2-7, with TRBD1 identical over 9 bases. CDR3 size: 17 residues. The V segment lost 2 bases and the J segment 2 bases; nucleotides outside the gene matches: 13. Germline CDR1 GTSNPN, CDR2 SVGIG (reference sequence). The CDR3 bases are TGTGCCTGGAGTCCTAACCTGGGACAGGGTAGGACCTACGAGCAGTACTTC. Encoded protein: CAWSPNLGQGRTYEQYF.

In its sample, this clone was seen a few times. The chain employs TRBV7-9 and TRBJ2-6; D remains unclear. The V and J ends lost 2 bases and 2 bases respectively, with 13 bases between them. The CDR3 extends over 17 amino acids. CDR1 is SEHNR, CDR2 FQNEAQ, per germline (reference sequence). In nucleotides, the CDR3 is TGTGCCAGCAGCTTAACAATTGCGGATACTGGGGCCAACGTCCTGACTTTC. It translates to CASSLTIADTGANVLTF.

CDR3 protein: CASNIGSGELFF. CDR3 DNA sequence: TGTGCCAGCAACATAGGGTCCGGGGAGCTGTTTTTT. This chain uses TRBV6-5 with TRBJ2-2, with no clear D. The V gene lost 7 bases and the J gene lost 6 bases, with 9 bases spanning the gap. The germline V gene encodes CDR1 MNHEY and CDR2 SVGAGI. The CDR3 has 12 residues.

J is TRBJ2-5 and V is TRBV29-1; D tentatively reads TRBD1 or TRBD2 (5 bases each). This CDR3 region has 13 residues. The V gene's germline CDR1 is SQVTM and CDR2 ANQGSEA. V lost 4 bases to trimming and J lost 1 base, with 10 bases between them. The CDR3 is CSVARGSQETQYF. Written as DNA, the CDR3 is TGCAGCGTTGCCCGGGGCAGCCAAGAGACCCAGTACTTC.